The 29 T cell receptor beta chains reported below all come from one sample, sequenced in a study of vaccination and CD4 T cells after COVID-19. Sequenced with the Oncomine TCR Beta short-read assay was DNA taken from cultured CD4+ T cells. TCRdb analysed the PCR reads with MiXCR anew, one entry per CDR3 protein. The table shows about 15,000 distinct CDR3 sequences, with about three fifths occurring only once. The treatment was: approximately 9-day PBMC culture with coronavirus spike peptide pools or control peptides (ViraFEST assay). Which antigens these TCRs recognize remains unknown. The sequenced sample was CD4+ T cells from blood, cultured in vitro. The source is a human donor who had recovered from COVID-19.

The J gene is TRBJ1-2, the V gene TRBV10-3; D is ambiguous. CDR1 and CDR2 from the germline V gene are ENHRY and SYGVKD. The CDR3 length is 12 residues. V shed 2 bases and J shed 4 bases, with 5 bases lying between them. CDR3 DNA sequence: TGTGCCATCAGTGAGACCATCTATGGCTACACCTTC. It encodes CAISETIYGYTF.

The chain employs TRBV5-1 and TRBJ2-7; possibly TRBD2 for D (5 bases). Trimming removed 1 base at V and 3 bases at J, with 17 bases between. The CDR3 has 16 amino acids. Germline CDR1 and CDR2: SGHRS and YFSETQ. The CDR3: CASSLTGLSDGYEQYF. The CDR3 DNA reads TGCGCCAGCAGCTTGACCGGGCTTAGCGACGGCTACGAGCAGTACTTC.

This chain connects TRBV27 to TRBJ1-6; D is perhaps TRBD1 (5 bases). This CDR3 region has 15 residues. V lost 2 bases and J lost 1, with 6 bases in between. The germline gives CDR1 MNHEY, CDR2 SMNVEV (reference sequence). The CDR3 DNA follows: TGTGCCAGCAGTTTAGAGGGGTCCTATAATTCACCCCTCCACTTT. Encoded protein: CASSLEGSYNSPLHF.

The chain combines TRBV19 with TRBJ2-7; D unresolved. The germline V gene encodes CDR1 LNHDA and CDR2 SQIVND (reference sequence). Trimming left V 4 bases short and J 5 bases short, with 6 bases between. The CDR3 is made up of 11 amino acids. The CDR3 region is CASSNMDEQYF. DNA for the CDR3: TGTGCCAGTAGTAACATGGACGAGCAGTACTTC.

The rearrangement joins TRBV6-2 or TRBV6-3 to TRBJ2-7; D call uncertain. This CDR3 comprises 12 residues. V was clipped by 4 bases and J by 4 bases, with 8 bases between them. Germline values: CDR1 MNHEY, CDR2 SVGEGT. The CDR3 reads CASSSALYEQYF. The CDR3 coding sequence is TGTGCCAGCAGTTCAGCGTTGTACGAGCAGTACTTC.

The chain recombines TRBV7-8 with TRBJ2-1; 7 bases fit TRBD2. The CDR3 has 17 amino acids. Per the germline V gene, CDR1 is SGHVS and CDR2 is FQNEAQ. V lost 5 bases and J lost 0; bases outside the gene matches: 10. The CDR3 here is CASSRRAGLSSYNEQFF. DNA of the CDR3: TGTGCCAGCAGCCGCCGCGCGGGACTAAGCTCCTACAATGAGCAGTTCTTC.

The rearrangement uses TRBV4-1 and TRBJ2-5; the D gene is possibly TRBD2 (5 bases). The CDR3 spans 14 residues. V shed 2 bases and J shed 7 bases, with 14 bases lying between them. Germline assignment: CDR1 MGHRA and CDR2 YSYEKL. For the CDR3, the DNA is TGCGCCAGCAGCCAACCCCGGGCCGGAGGGACCCAGTACTTC. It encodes CASSQPRAGGTQYF.

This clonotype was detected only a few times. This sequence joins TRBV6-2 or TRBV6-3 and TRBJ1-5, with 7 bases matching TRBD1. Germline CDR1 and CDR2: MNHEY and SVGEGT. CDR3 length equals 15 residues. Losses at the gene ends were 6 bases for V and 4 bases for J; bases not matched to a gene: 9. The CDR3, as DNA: TGTGCCAGCAGGCATCGACTGACAGGGAATCAGCCCCAGCATTTT. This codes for CASRHRLTGNQPQHF.

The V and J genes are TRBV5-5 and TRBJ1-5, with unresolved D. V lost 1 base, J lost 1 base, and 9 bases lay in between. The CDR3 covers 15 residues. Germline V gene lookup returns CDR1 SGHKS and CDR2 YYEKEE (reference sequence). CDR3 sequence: CASSLSQLSNQPQHF. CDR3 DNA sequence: TGTGCCAGCAGCTTGTCCCAATTAAGCAATCAGCCCCAGCATTTT.

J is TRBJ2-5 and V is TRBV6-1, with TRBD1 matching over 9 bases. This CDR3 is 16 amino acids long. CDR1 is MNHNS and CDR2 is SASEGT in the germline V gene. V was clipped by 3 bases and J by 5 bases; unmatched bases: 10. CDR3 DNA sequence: TGTGCCAGCAGTGATTGGAACAGGGGGCATCGGGAGACCCAGTACTTC. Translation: CASSDWNRGHRETQYF.

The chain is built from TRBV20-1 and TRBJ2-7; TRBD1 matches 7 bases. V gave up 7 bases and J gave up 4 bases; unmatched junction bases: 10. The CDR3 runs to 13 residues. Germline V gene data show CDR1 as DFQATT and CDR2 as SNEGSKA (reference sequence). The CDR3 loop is CSVPGGASYEQYF. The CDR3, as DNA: TGCAGTGTACCAGGGGGTGCCTCATACGAGCAGTACTTC.

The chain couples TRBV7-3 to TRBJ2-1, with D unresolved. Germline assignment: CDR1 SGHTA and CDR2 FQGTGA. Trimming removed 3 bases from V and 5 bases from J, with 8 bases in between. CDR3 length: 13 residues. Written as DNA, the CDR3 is TGTGCCAGCAGCTTGGGCCCGAACAATGAGCAGTTCTTC. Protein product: CASSLGPNNEQFF.

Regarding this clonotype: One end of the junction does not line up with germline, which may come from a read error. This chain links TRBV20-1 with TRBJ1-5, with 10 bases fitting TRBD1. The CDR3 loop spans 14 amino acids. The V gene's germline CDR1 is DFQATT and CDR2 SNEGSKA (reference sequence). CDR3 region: CSARGQGDAQPQHF. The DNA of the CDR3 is TGCAGTGCGAGAGGACAGGGGGATGCTCAGCCCCAGCATTTT.

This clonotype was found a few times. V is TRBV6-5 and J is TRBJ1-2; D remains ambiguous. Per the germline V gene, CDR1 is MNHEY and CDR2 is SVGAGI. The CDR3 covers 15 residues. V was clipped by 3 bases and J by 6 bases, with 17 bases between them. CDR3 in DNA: TGTGCCAGCAGTTATAGAAGTGCGCCGTACGATGGCTACACCTTC. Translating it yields CASSYRSAPYDGYTF.

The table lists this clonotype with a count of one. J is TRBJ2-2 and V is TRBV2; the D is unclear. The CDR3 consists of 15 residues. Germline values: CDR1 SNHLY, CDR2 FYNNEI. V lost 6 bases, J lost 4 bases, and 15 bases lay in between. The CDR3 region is CASSPRWVGTGELFF. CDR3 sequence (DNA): TGTGCCAGCAGCCCAAGGTGGGTTGGCACCGGGGAGCTGTTTTTT.

The CDR3 sequence: CASSPGSAYEQYF. CDR3 sequence (DNA): TGTGCCAGCTCCCCCGGGTCAGCCTACGAGCAGTACTTC. The chain has TRBV5-4 and TRBJ2-7; unclear D gene. Trimming left V 7 bases short and J 2 bases short, with 13 bases between. Per the germline V gene, CDR1 is SGHNT and CDR2 is YYREEE (reference sequence). The CDR3 covers 13 residues.

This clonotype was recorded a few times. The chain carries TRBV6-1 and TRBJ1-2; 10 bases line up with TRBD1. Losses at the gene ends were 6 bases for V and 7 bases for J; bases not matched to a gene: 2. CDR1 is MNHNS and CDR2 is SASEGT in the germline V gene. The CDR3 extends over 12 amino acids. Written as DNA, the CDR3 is TGTGCCAGCAGGACAGGGGGCAGTGGCTACACCTTC. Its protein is CASRTGGSGYTF.

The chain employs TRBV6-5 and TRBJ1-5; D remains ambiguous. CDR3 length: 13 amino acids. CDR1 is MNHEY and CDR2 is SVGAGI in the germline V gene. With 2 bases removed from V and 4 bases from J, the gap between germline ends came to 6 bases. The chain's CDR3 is CASSYDANQPQHF. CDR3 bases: TGTGCCAGCAGTTACGACGCAAATCAGCCCCAGCATTTT.

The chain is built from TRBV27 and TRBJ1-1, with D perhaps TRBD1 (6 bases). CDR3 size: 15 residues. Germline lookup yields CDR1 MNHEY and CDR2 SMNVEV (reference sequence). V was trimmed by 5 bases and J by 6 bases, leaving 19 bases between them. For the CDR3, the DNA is TGTGCCAGCAGTCCCCTAGGACAGTCTTTTGCTGAAGCTTTCTTT. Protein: CASSPLGQSFAEAFF.

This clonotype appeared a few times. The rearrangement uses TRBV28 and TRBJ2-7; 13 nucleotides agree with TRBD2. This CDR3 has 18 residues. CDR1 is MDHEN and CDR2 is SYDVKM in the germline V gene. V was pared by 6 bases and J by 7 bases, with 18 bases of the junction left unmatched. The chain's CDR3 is CASSSPGLAGVFLGEQYF. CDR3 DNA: TGTGCCAGCAGCTCCCCCGGACTAGCGGGAGTATTCTTGGGGGAGCAGTACTTC. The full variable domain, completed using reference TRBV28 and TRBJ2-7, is DVKVTQSSRYLVKRTGEKVFLECVQDMDHENMFWYRQDPGLGLRLIYFSYDVKMKEKGDIPEGYSVSREKKERFSLILESASTNQTSMYLCASSSPGLAGVFLGEQYFGPGTRLTVT.

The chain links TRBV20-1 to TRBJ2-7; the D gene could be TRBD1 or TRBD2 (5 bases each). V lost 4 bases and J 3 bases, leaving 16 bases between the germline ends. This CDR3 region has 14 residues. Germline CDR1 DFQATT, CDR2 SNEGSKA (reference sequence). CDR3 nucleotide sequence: TGCAGTGCTACCGGGACCCAAGTCAACTACGAGCAGTACTTC. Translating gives CSATGTQVNYEQYF.

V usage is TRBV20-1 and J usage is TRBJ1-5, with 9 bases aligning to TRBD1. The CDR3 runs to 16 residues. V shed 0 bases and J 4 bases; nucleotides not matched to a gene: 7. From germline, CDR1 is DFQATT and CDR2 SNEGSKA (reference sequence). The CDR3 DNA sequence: TGCAGTGCTAGAGATTCGAACAGGGGGCCGAATCAGCCCCAGCATTTT. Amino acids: CSARDSNRGPNQPQHF.

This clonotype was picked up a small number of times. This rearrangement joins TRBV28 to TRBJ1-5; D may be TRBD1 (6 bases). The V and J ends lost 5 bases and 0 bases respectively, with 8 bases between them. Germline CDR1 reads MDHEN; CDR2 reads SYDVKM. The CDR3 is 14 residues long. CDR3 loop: CASSHRDSNQPQHF. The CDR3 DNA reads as TGTGCCAGCAGTCACAGGGATAGCAATCAGCCCCAGCATTTT.

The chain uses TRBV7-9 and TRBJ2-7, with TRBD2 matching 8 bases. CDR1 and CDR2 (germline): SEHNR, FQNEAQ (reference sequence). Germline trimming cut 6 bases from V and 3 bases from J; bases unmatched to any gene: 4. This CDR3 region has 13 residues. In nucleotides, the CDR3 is TGTGCCAGCAGTCGGGGACTAGACTACGAGCAGTACTTC. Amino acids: CASSRGLDYEQYF.

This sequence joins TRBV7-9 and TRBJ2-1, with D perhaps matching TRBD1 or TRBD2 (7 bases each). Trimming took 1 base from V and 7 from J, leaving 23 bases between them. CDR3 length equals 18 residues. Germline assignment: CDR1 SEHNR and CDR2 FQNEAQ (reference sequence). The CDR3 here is CASSLGQGLGGRINEQFF. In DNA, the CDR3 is TGTGCCAGCAGCTTAGGACAGGGTCTCGGCGGGAGAATAAATGAGCAGTTCTTC. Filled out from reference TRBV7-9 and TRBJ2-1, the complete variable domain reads DTGVSQNPRHKITKRGQNVTFRCDPISEHNRLYWYRQTLGQGPEFLTYFQNEAQLEKSRLLSDRFSAERPKGSFSTLEIQRTEQGDSAMYLCASSLGQGLGGRINEQFFGPGTRLTVL.

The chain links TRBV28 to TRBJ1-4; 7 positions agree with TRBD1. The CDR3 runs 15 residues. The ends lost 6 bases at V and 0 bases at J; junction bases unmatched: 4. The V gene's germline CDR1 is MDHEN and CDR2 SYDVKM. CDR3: CASSPGQSTNEKLFF. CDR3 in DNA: TGTGCCAGCAGCCCGGGACAGTCAACTAATGAAAAACTGTTTTTT.

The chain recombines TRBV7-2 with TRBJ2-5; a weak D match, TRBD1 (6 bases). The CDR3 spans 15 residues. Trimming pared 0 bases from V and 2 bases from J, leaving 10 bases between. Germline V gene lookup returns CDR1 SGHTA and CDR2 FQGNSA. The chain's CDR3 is CASSLAGQSQETQYF. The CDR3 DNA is TGTGCCAGCAGCTTAGCCGGACAGTCTCAAGAGACCCAGTACTTC. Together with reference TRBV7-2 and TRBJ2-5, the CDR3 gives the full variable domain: GAGVSQSPSNKVTEKGKDVELRCDPISGHTALYWYRQSLGQGLEFLIYFQGNSAPDKSGLPSDRFSAERTGGSVSTLTIQRTQQEDSAVYLCASSLAGQSQETQYFGPGTRLLVL.

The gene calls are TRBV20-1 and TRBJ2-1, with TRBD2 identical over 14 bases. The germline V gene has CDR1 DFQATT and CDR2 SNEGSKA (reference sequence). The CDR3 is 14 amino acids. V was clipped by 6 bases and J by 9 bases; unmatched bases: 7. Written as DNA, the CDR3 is TGCAGTGCCTTGGGACTAGCGGGAGTCCGTGAGCAGTTCTTC. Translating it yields CSALGLAGVREQFF.

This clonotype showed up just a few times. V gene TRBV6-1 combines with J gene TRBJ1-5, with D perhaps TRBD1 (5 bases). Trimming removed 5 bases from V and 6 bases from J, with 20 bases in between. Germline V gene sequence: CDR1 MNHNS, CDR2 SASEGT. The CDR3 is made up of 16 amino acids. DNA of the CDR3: TGTGCCAGCAGTCTAATCCGGGACGGCGGTAGTCAGCCCCAGCATTTT. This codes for CASSLIRDGGSQPQHF.